This TCR beta chain comes out of a study of blood T cell repertoires in COVID-19. Study as a whole: Acute and convalescent COVID-19 specimens originated in the United States, Italy and Spain. PBMCs, B-cell-depleted T cells, or T cells provided the cDNA or gDNA that made up the material.

As originally analysed: Researchers report that nucleated cell counts were estimated from reference gene primer amplification. Clones were read by immunoSEQ multiplex PCR, and TCRdb kept only the in-frame ones, dropping some. Clonal size and the V and J genes are those of that table, whereas D and trimming came from the DNA. The repertoire has more than 90,000 clones, more than 75% of them found once; the top ten carry 4% to 5%. V was pared by 0 bases and J by 5 bases, with 16 bases between. Germline V lookup: CDR1 MNHNS, CDR2 SASEGT. CDR3 length: 16 residues. This clone occurred a few times. Sequenced input: peripheral blood. The V gene is TRBV6-1, the J gene TRBJ1-2, with a tentative D call TRBD1 (6 bases). The receptor was derived from a man aged 35 to 55 with acute or convalescent COVID-19. CDR3 nucleotides: TGTGCCAGCAGTGAAGCCGGAGGGGGGGCAGGTTATGGCTACACCTTC. Amino acid sequence: CASSEAGGGAGYGYTF.